The present T cell receptor beta chain was sequenced within a study of graft-versus-host responses after intestinal transplantation. Study summary: Transplant recipients had multivisceral, liver-intestinal, or isolated intestinal grafts. General study results and limits: Among recipient marrow samples, GvH clones were found; some appeared first in ileum or blood. Graft-donor T cell macrochimerism coincided with high graft-versus-host to host-versus-graft clonal ratios in allografts. After transplant, early declines in HvG clones were associated with peak levels of circulating GvH clones.

As to this clone: Its antigen remains unidentified.

V trimming: 6 bases; J trimming: 13 bases; junction bases outside the gene matches: 11. In germline, CDR1 is MNHNS, CDR2 SASEGT. The CDR3 runs 14 residues. Profiling relied on immunoSEQ multiplex PCR, and the TCRdb table lists in-frame clones only, not all of them. Of around 20,000 clones listed, roughly 90% are singletons. The V call is TRBV6-1, the J call TRBJ1-6; TRBD1 agrees at 8 bases. This clonotype was obtained from a human patient who received an intestinal transplant, so some T cells may come from the graft donor. The input for sequencing was PBMCs, taken less than 400 days after transplant. The CDR3 loop reads CASRQHGQGSPLHF. For the CDR3, the DNA is TGTGCCAGCAGACAACACGGACAGGGTTCGCCCCTCCACTTT.